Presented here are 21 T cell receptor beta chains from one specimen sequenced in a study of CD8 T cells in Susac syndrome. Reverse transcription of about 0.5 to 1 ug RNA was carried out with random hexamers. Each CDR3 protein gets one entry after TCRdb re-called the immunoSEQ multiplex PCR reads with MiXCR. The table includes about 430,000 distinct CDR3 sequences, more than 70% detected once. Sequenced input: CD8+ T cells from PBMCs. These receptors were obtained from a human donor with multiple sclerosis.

The CDR3 region is CASSLLGGSGQPQHF. The CDR3, as DNA: TGTGCCAGCAGTTTACTTGGGGGGTCAGGGCAGCCCCAGCATTTT. V usage is TRBV27 and J usage is TRBJ1-5, with D possibly being TRBD1 (5 bases). Trimming stripped 2 bases from V and 7 bases from J, with 15 bases between. Germline V gene data show CDR1 as MNHEY and CDR2 as SMNVEV (reference sequence). The CDR3 is 15 amino acids.

The CDR3 reads CASSLGLGPDTQYF. The DNA for the CDR3 is TGTGCCAGCAGTTTGGGGCTGGGCCCAGATACGCAGTATTTT. V usage is TRBV27 and J usage is TRBJ2-3; tentative D call: TRBD1 (5 bases). Germline CDR1 reads MNHEY; CDR2 reads SMNVEV (reference sequence). The V and J ends lost 3 bases and 4 bases respectively, with 11 bases between them. This CDR3 spans 14 amino acids.

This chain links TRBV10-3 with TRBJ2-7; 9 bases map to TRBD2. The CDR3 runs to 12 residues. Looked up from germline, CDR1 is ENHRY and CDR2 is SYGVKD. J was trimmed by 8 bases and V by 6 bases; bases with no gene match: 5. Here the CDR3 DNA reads TGTGCCATCAGAAGTAGCGGGAGTAAGCAGTACTTC. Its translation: CAIRSSGSKQYF.

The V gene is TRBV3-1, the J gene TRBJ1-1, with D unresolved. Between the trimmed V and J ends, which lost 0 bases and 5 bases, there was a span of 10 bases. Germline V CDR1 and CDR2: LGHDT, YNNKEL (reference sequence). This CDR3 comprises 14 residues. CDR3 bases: TGTGCCAGCAGCCAAGATACGGGTCTAACTGAAGCTTTCTTT. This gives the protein CASSQDTGLTEAFF.

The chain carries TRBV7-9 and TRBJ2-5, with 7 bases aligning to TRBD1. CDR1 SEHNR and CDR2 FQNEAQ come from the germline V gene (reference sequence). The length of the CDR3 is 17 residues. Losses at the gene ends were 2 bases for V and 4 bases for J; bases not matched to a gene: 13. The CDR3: CASSLFPGTAGVETQYF. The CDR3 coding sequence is TGTGCCAGCAGCTTATTTCCGGGGACAGCCGGTGTAGAGACCCAGTACTTC.

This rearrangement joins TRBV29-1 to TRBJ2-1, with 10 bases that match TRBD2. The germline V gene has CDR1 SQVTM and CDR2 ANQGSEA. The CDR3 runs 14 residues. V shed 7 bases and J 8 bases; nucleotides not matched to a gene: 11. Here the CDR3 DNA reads TGCAGCGGGGAGGTAGCGGGAGGTGTGCATGAGCAGTTCTTC. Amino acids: CSGEVAGGVHEQFF.

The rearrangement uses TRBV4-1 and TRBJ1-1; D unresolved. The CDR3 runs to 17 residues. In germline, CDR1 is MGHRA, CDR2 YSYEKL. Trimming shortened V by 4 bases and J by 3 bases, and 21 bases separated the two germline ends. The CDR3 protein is CASSPRRDHTSHTEAFF. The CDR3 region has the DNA TGCGCCAGCAGCCCCAGGAGGGATCACACCTCGCACACTGAAGCTTTCTTT.

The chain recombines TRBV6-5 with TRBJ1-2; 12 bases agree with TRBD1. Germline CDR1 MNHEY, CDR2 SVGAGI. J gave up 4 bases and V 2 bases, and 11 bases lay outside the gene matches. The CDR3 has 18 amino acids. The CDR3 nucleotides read TGTGCCAGCAGTTACGACGGGGGACAGGGGGCTTACGGCTATGGCTACACCTTC. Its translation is CASSYDGGQGAYGYGYTF.

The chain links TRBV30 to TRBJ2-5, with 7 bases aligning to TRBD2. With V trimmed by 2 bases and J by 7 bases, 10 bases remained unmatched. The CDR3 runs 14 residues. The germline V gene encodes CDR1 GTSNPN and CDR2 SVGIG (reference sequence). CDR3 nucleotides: TGTGCCTGGAGTCCTAGCGGTGGGATGGGGACCCAGTACTTC. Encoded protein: CAWSPSGGMGTQYF.

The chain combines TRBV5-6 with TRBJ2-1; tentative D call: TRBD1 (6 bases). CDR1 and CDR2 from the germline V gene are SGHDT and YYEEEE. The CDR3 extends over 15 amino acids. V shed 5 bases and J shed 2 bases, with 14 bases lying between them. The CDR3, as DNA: TGTGCCAGCAGACCTACAGGGATACCCTACAATGAGCAGTTCTTC. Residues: CASRPTGIPYNEQFF.

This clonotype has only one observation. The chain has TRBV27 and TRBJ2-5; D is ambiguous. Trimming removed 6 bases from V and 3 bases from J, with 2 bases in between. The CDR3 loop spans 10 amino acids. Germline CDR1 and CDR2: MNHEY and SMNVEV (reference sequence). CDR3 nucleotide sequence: TGTGCCAGCAGGGAAGAGACCCAGTACTTC. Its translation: CASREETQYF.

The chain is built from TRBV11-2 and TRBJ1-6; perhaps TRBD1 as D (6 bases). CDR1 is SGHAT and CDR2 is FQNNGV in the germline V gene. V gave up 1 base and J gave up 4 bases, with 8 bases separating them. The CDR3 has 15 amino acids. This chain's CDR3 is CASSLAGEYNSPLHF. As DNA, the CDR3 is TGTGCCAGCAGCTTAGCAGGGGAATATAATTCACCCCTCCACTTT.

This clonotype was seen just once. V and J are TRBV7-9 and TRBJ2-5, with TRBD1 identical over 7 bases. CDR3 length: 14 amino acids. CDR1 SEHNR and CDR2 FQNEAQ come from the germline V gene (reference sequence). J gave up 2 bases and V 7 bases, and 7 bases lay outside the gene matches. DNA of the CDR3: TGTGCCAGCAACCTCAGGGACAGTCAAGAGACCCAGTACTTC. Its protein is CASNLRDSQETQYF.

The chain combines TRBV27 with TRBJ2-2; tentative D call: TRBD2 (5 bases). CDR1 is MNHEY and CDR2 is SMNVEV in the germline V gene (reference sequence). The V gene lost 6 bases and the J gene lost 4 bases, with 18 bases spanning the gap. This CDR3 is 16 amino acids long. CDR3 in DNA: TGTGCCAGCAGCCTCGCGAGGGCTTTCCCCACCGGGGAGCTGTTTTTT. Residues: CASSLARAFPTGELFF.

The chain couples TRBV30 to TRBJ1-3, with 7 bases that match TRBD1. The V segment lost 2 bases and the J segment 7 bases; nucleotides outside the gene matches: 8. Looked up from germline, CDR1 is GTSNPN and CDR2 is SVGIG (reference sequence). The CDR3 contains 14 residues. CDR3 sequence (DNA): TGTGCCTGGAGTATAGGACAGGCTCGGAACACCATATATTTT. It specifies CAWSIGQARNTIYF. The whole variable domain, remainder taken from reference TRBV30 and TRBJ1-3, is SQTIHQWPATLVQPVGSPLSLECTVEGTSNPNLYWYRQAAGRGLQLLFYSVGIGQISSEVPQNLSASRPQDRQFILSSKKLLLSDSGFYLCAWSIGQARNTIYFGEGSWLTVV.

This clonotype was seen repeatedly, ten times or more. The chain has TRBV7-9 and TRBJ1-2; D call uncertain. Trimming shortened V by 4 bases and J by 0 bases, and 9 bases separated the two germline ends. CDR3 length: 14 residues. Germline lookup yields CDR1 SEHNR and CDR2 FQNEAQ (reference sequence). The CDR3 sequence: CASSSSGANYGYTF. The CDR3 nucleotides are TGTGCCAGCAGCTCCAGCGGGGCTAACTATGGCTACACCTTC.

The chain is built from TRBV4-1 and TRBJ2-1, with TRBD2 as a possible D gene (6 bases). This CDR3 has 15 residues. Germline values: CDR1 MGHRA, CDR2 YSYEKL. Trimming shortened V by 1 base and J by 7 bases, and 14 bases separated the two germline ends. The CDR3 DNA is TGCGCCAGCAGCCAAGTTTCGGGAGCTAGGAATGAGCAGTTCTTC. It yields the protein CASSQVSGARNEQFF.

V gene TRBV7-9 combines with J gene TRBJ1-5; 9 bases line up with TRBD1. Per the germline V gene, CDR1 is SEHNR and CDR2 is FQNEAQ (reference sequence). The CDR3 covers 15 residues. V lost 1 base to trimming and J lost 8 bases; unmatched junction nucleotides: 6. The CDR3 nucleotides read TGTGCCAGCAGCTTAGTGGGACAGGGAGGTGAGCCCCAGCATTTT. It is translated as CASSLVGQGGEPQHF.

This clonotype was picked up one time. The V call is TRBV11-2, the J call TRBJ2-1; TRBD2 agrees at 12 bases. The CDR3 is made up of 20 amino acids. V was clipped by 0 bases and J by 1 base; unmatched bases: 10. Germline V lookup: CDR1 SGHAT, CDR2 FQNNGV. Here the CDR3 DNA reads TGTGCCAGCAGCTTAGATCATGAGGGTGGACTAGCGGGGTCCTACAATGAGCAGTTCTTC. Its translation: CASSLDHEGGLAGSYNEQFF.

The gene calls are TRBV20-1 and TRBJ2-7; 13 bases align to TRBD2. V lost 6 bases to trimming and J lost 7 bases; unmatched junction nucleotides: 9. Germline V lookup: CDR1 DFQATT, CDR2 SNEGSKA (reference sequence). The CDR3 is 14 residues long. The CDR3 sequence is CSARGLAGSGEQYF. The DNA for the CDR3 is TGCAGTGCCAGGGGACTAGCGGGATCGGGGGAGCAGTACTTC.

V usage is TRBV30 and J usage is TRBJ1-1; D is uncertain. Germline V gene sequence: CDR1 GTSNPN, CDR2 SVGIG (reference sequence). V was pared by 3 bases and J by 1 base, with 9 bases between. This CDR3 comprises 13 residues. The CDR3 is CAWRIGSNTEAFF. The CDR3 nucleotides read TGTGCCTGGAGAATTGGGTCGAACACTGAAGCTTTCTTT. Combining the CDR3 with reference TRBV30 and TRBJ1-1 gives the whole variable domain SQTIHQWPATLVQPVGSPLSLECTVEGTSNPNLYWYRQAAGRGLQLLFYSVGIGQISSEVPQNLSASRPQDRQFILSSKKLLLSDSGFYLCAWRIGSNTEAFFGQGTRLTVV.